This T cell receptor (beta chain) derives from a study of response to subunit inactivated influenza vaccine. The study's findings and limits: Every seasonal influenza vaccination brings in few new T cells, the authors suggested.

This clonotype occurred many times. The antigen is undetermined. TCRdb re-derived calls from the RT-PCR reads in MiXCR, one entry per CDR3 protein. This sample has fewer than 350,000 distinct CDR3 sequences, with roughly 22% found just once. Trimming left V 4 bases short and J 6 bases short, with 9 bases between. The CDR3 has 12 residues. Source: PBMCs from blood, taken less than 22 months after vaccination. The chain couples TRBV12-3 or TRBV12-4 to TRBJ1-1; TRBD1 is a possible D gene (5 bases). This receptor was obtained from a man aged 50 to 69 who received an inactivated influenza vaccine. CDR3 in DNA: TGTGCCAGCAGTTATTCGGGGGCTGAAGCTTTCTTT. Encoded protein: CASSYSGAEAFF.